This T cell receptor (beta chain) appears in the sequencing data of a study of T cells in Graves' hyperthyroidism and ophthalmopathy. Study findings and constraints: Progression to ophthalmopathy was predicted a median of about 6.6 months early. Expanded thyroid clonotypes (above 0.001) were mostly also found in blood. A model of 13 V-J pairs discriminated ophthalmopathy from stable hyperthyroidism.

As to this clonotype: The antigen remains unidentified. This could be a read error, since a much larger clone is one nucleotide away.

Amplified regions were TCR beta CDR3 sequences from RNA transcripts. RT-PCR in the first round (using the HTBI primer set) targeted the TCR CDR3. TCRdb re-called the multiplex PCR reads through MiXCR, storing one row per CDR3 protein. The table records around 350,000 distinct CDR3 sequences, about 14% of them present only once. The CDR3 consists of 15 residues. A Clinical Activity Score of at least 3, a NOSPECS grade of at least 4 and a duration under 3 months were recorded in the ophthalmopathy patients. This TCR derives from a woman under 40 with Graves' ophthalmopathy. Sequenced: blood. The chain uses TRBV12-3 or TRBV12-4 and TRBJ1-5, with a tentative D call TRBD1 (5 bases). DNA of the CDR3: TGTGCCAGCAGCATGGGACTCAATAGCAGTCAGCCCCAGCATTTT. This translates into CASSMGLNSSQPQHF.